Listed here are 21 T cell receptor beta chains from one sample, sequenced in a study. TCRdb recomputed calls from the 5' RACE reads with MiXCR, one row per CDR3 protein. In the table there are about 8,200 distinct CDR3 sequences, 55% to 80% of which are singletons. Sequencing input: tumor-infiltrating naive CD4+ T cells sorted from the breast tumor. The subset was: naive CD4+ T cells, CD4+CD45RA+CD25-. The receptors stem from a female donor with breast cancer.

This clonotype occurred a few times. J is TRBJ2-1 and V is TRBV6-5; D not resolved. The germline gives CDR1 MNHEY, CDR2 SVGAGI. There are 12 residues in the CDR3. V lost 4 bases, J lost 3 bases, and 4 bases lay in between. CDR3 sequence (DNA): TGTGCCAGCAGTTCAATCTACAATGAGCAGTTCTTC. It encodes CASSSIYNEQFF.

The chain combines TRBV6-1 with TRBJ1-4, with D perhaps TRBD1 (5 bases). Germline CDR1 reads MNHNS; CDR2 reads SASEGT. Trimming shortened V by 2 bases and J by 0 bases, and 7 bases separated the two germline ends. The CDR3 loop spans 15 amino acids. The CDR3 DNA reads as TGTGCCAGCAGTGAACGACAGCCAACTAATGAAAAACTGTTTTTT. Translation gives CASSERQPTNEKLFF.

The CDR3 loop is CASPSAAYNEQFF. DNA of the CDR3: TGTGCCAGCCCCAGTGCAGCCTACAATGAGCAGTTCTTC. V and J are TRBV6-1 and TRBJ2-1; no definite D call. The V gene lost 8 bases and the J gene lost 2 bases, with 10 bases spanning the gap. CDR1 MNHNS and CDR2 SASEGT come from the germline V gene. The CDR3 is 13 amino acids.

The chain has TRBV7-3 and TRBJ2-5, with D tentatively TRBD2 (7 bases). Germline V gives CDR1 SGHTA, CDR2 FQGTGA. V was cut by 10 bases and J by 5 bases, with 20 bases left in between. The CDR3 consists of 14 residues. DNA of the CDR3: TGTGCCACTGACGGTGGGGGGGCCCTGGAGACCCAGTACTTC. Its protein is CATDGGGALETQYF.

This clonotype is medium-sized within its sample. V gene TRBV6-5 combines with J gene TRBJ2-7, with a weak D call TRBD1 (6 bases). The CDR3 is 13 amino acids. Germline V gene lookup returns CDR1 MNHEY and CDR2 SVGAGI. V shed 6 bases and J shed 3 bases, with 12 bases lying between them. CDR3 region: CASRIQQGYEQYF. The CDR3 DNA is TGTGCCAGCAGAATACAACAGGGCTACGAGCAGTACTTC.

The chain employs TRBV4-2 and TRBJ2-1; no reliable D call. Germline values: CDR1 LGHNA, CDR2 YNFKEQ. CDR3 length: 14 amino acids. V was clipped by 4 bases and J by 5 bases, with 12 bases between them. CDR3 amino acids: CASSLGRADNEQFF. The CDR3 DNA reads as TGTGCCAGCAGCCTTGGGCGAGCAGACAATGAGCAGTTCTTC.

Worth noting for this clonotype: One end of the junction does not line up with germline, which may come from a read error. V is TRBV10-3 and J is TRBJ2-7, with unresolved D. The germline V gene has CDR1 ENHRY and CDR2 SYGVKD. The CDR3 covers 13 residues. The CDR3 spells CAIRPASSYEQYF. The DNA for the CDR3 is TGTGCGATCAGGCCAGCCAGCTCCTACGAGCAGTACTTC.

The chain carries TRBV9 and TRBJ2-5; 9 bases align to TRBD2. The CDR3 length is 17 residues. V dropped 0 bases and J dropped 1; count of bases not matched to a gene: 7. Germline V lookup: CDR1 SGDLS, CDR2 YYNGEE. This chain's CDR3 is CASSVGSLTSGQETQYF. The CDR3 DNA reads TGTGCCAGCAGCGTAGGCTCTTTGACTAGCGGCCAAGAGACCCAGTACTTC.

The V gene is TRBV28, the J gene TRBJ2-7; tentatively, D is TRBD1 (7 bases). V dropped 4 bases and J dropped 3 bases, with 10 bases sitting between them. Germline V gene data show CDR1 as MDHEN and CDR2 as SYDVKM. CDR3 length equals 13 residues. The CDR3 protein is CASSSGGGYEQYF. The CDR3 nucleotides read TGTGCCAGCAGTTCAGGGGGAGGCTACGAGCAGTACTTC.

As regards this clonotype: Since the CDR3 does not end with the conserved phenylalanine or tryptophan, this likely comes from a read error. The chain employs TRBV6-5 and TRBJ2-7, with a weak D call TRBD2 (6 bases). The CDR3 extends over 17 amino acids. With 0 bases removed from V and 0 bases from J, the gap between germline ends came to 15 bases. Germline CDR1 is MNHEY and CDR2 is SVGAGI. The CDR3 DNA reads TGTGCCAGCAGTTACTCGATTGTGGGAGGCCCCTCCTACGAGCAGTACCTC. Its translation is CASSYSIVGGPSYEQYL.

This clonotype was seen only once. J is TRBJ2-1 and V is TRBV10-1; D is perhaps TRBD2 (7 bases). Looked up from germline, CDR1 is WNHNN and CDR2 is SYGVQD (reference sequence). V was shortened by 4 bases and J by 9 bases, with 13 bases between the two germline ends. CDR3 size: 13 residues. CDR3 region: CASSARGAFEQFF. CDR3 nucleotide sequence: TGCGCCAGCAGTGCACGGGGGGCTTTTGAGCAGTTCTTC.

J is TRBJ1-1 and V is TRBV10-1, with D unresolved. The CDR3 covers 13 residues. V gave up 3 bases and J gave up 2 bases, with 7 bases separating them. CDR1 is WNHNN and CDR2 is SYGVQD in the germline V gene (reference sequence). DNA of the CDR3: TGCGCCAGCAGTGAAGAACCCAACACTGAAGCTTTCTTT. This gives the protein CASSEEPNTEAFF.

The V call is TRBV5-1, the J call TRBJ1-1, with 7 bases aligning to TRBD1. The CDR3 sequence is 17 residues long. CDR1 and CDR2 from the germline V gene are SGHRS and YFSETQ. V gave up 4 bases and J gave up 5 bases; unmatched junction bases: 17. The CDR3 is CASSTDSTGVMRTEAFF. CDR3 nucleotides: TGCGCCAGCAGCACGGACTCCACAGGGGTAATGCGAACTGAAGCTTTCTTT.

The genes are TRBV20-1 and TRBJ1-5, with D perhaps TRBD1 (6 bases). The V end was cut by 8 bases, the J end by 0 bases, with 17 bases between. The CDR3 has 15 residues. Germline CDR1 and CDR2: DFQATT and SNEGSKA (reference sequence). The CDR3, as DNA: TGCAGTACTACCGGGGACACAAATAGCAATCAGCCCCAGCATTTT. As protein: CSTTGDTNSNQPQHF.

The V gene is TRBV19, the J gene TRBJ2-7; 10 bases map to TRBD2. J gave up 0 bases and V 4 bases, and 3 bases lay outside the gene matches. The CDR3 spans 15 residues. Germline V gene lookup returns CDR1 LNHDA and CDR2 SQIVND (reference sequence). CDR3 loop: CASSTLAGVSYEQYF. The CDR3 nucleotides are TGTGCCAGTAGTACCCTAGCGGGAGTCTCCTACGAGCAGTACTTC.

The V and J genes are TRBV10-2 and TRBJ2-1; a weak D match, TRBD2 (6 bases). This CDR3 region has 12 residues. The V end lost 7 bases, the J end lost 8 bases, and 12 bases lay between the germline ends. The germline V gene has CDR1 WSHSY and CDR2 SAAADI. The CDR3 sequence: CASKGTVHEQFF. CDR3 DNA sequence: TGCGCCAGCAAGGGGACTGTTCATGAGCAGTTCTTC.

V is TRBV7-2 and J is TRBJ2-1, with 9 bases identical to TRBD2. This CDR3 spans 15 amino acids. With V trimmed by 10 bases and J by 0 bases, 7 bases remained unmatched. Germline-derived CDR1 and CDR2 are SGHTA and FQGNSA. The CDR3 nucleotides read TGTGCCATCCAAGATAGCGGGAGCTCCTACAATGAGCAGTTCTTC. Protein: CAIQDSGSSYNEQFF. Based on the CDR3 plus reference TRBV7-2 and TRBJ2-1, the full variable domain is GAGVSQSPSNKVTEKGKDVELRCDPISGHTALYWYRQSLGQGLEFLIYFQGNSAPDKSGLPSDRFSAERTGGSVSTLTIQRTQQEDSAVYLCAIQDSGSSYNEQFFGPGTRLTVL.

V gene TRBV7-9 combines with J gene TRBJ1-5, with D perhaps matching TRBD1 (5 bases). Trimming pared 5 bases from V and 4 bases from J, leaving 18 bases between. Germline V CDR1 and CDR2: SEHNR, FQNEAQ (reference sequence). The length of the CDR3 is 16 residues. The CDR3 DNA is TGTGCCAGCAGCCCGGCTCGGCAGGGAGGTAATCAGCCCCAGCATTTT. Protein product: CASSPARQGGNQPQHF.

V is TRBV20-1 and J is TRBJ1-6, with a possible D match to TRBD1 (5 bases). Germline loops: CDR1 DFQATT, CDR2 SNEGSKA (reference sequence). V was shortened by 2 bases and J by 5 bases, with 13 bases between the two germline ends. The CDR3 contains 15 residues. CDR3 DNA: TGCAGTGCTAGAAGCGGGGCCACCGATAATTCACCCCTCCACTTT. Amino acids: CSARSGATDNSPLHF.

The rearrangement uses TRBV12-3 or TRBV12-4 and TRBJ2-7, with no clear D. The V end was cut by 5 bases, the J end by 9 bases, with 17 bases between. The CDR3 is 13 residues long. The CDR3 protein is CASSPSLVRGQYF. The CDR3 coding sequence is TGTGCCAGCAGTCCTAGTCTAGTCCGTGGGCAGTACTTC.

The chain employs TRBV20-1 and TRBJ1-2, with TRBD1 as a possible D gene (6 bases). Trimming removed 2 bases at V and 4 bases at J, with 11 bases between. Per the germline V gene, CDR1 is DFQATT and CDR2 is SNEGSKA (reference sequence). This CDR3 spans 13 amino acids. The CDR3 spells CSARPGQSYGYTF. As DNA, the CDR3 is TGCAGTGCTAGACCCGGACAGTCCTATGGCTACACCTTC.